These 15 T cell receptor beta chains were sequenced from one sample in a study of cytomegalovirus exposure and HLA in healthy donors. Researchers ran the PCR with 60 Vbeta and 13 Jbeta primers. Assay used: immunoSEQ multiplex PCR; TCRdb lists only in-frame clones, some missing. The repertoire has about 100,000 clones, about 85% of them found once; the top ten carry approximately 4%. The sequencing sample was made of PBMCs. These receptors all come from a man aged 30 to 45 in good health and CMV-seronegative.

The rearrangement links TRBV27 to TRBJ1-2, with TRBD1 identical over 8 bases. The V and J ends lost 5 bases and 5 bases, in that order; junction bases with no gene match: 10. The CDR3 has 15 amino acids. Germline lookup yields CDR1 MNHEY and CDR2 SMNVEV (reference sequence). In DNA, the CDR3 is TGTGCCAGCAGTCCCAGACAGGGGAGGGGTTATGGCTACACCTTC. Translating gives CASSPRQGRGYGYTF.

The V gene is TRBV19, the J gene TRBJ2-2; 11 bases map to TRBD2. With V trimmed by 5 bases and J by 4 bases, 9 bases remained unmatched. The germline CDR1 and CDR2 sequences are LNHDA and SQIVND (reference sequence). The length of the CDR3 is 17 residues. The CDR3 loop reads CASSSNSGRAGTGELFF. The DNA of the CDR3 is TGTGCCAGTAGTTCCAATAGCGGGAGGGCCGGCACCGGGGAGCTGTTTTTT. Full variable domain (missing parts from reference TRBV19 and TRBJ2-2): DGGITQSPKYLFRKEGQNVTLSCEQNLNHDAMYWYRQDPGQGLRLIYYSQIVNDFQKGDIAEGYSVSREKKESFPLTVTSAQKNPTAFYLCASSSNSGRAGTGELFFGEGSRLTVL.

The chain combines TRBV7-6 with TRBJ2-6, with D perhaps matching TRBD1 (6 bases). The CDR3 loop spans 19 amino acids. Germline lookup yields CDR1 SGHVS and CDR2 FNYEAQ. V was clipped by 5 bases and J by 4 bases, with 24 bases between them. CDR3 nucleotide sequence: TGTGCCAGCAGCCTGAATGGGCAGGGGCGCAGGAGGGGGGCCAACGTCCTGACTTTC. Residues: CASSLNGQGRRRGANVLTF.

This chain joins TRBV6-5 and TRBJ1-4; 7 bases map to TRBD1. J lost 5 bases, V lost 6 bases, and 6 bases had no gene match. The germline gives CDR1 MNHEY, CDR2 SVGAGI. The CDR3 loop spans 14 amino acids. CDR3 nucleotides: TGTGCCAGCAGGTCGGGACAGAAAAATGAAAAACTGTTTTTT. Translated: CASRSGQKNEKLFF.

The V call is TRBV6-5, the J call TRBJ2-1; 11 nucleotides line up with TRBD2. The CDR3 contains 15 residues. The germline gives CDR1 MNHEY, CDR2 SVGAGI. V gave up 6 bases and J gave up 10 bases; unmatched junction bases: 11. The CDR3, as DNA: TGTGCCAGCAGCCAGATAGCGGGAGGGCCAGGGGAGCAGTTCTTC. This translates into CASSQIAGGPGEQFF.

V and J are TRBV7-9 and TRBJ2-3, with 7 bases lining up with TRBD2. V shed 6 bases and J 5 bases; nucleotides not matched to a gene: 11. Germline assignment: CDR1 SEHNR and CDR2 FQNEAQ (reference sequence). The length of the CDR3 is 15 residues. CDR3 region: CASSTQSGTRDTQYF. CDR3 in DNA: TGTGCCAGCAGTACCCAAAGCGGGACTCGAGATACGCAGTATTTT.

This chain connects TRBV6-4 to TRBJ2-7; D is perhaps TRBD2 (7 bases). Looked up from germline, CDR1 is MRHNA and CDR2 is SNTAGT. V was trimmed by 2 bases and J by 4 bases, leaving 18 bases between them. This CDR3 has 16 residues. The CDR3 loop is CASSDGVGGAEYEQYF. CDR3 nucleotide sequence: TGTGCCAGCAGTGACGGGGTTGGGGGGGCGGAATACGAGCAGTACTTC.

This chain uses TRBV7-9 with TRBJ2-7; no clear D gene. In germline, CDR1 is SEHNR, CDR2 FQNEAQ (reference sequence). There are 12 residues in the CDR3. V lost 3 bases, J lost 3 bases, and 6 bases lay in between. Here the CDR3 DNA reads TGTGCCAGCAGCTTTAATTACTACGAGCAGTACTTC. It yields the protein CASSFNYYEQYF.

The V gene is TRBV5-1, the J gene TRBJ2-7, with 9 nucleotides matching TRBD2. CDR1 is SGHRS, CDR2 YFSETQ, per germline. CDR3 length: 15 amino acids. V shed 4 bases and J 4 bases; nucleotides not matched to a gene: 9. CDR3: CASSMGLASSYEQYF. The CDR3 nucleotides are TGCGCCAGCAGCATGGGACTAGCCAGCTCTTACGAGCAGTACTTC.

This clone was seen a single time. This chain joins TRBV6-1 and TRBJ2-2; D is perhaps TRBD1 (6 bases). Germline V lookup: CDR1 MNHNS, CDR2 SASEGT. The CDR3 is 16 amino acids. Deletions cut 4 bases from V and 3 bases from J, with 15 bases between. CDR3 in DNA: TGTGCCAGCAGTGCCTACGGGACACCTGACACCGGGGAGCTGTTTTTT. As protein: CASSAYGTPDTGELFF.

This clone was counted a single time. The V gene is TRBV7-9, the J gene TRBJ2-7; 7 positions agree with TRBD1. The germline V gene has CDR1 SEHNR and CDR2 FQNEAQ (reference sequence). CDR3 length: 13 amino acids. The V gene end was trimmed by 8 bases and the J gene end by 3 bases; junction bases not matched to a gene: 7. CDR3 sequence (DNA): TGTGCCAGCGGAACAACAGGGGTCTACGAGCAGTACTTC. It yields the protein CASGTTGVYEQYF.

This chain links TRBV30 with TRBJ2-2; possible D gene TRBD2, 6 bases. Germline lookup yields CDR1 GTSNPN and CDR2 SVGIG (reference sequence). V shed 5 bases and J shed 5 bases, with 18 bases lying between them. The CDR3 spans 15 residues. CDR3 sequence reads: CAWFMGKGRTGELFF. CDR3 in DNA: TGTGCCTGGTTCATGGGTAAAGGGAGGACCGGGGAGCTGTTTTTT. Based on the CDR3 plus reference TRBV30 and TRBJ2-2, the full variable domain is SQTIHQWPATLVQPVGSPLSLECTVEGTSNPNLYWYRQAAGRGLQLLFYSVGIGQISSEVPQNLSASRPQDRQFILSSKKLLLSDSGFYLCAWFMGKGRTGELFFGEGSRLTVL.

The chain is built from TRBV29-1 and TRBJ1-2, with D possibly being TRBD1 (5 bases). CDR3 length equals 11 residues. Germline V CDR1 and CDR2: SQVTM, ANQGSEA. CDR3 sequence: CSGSQGRGYTF. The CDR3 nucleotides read TGCAGTGGAAGCCAGGGCCGCGGCTACACCTTC.

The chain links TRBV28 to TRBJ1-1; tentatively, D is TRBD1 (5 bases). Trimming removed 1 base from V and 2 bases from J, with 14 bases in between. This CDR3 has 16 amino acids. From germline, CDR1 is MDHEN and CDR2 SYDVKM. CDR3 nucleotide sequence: TGTGCCAGCAGTTTATTGCAGGGATACTTTAACACTGAAGCTTTCTTT. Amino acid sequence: CASSLLQGYFNTEAFF.

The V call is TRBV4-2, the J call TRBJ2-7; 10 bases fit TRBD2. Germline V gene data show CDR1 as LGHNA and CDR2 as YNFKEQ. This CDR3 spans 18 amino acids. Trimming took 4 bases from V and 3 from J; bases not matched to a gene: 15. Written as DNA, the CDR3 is TGTGCCAGCAGCCCAGATGACAGGCTAGCGGGAGTTTTCTACGAGCAGTACTTC. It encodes CASSPDDRLAGVFYEQYF.